What follows are 6 T cell receptor beta chains derived from one specimen sequenced in a study of lymphopenia after photon versus proton radiotherapy. Using immunoSEQ multiplex PCR, the repertoire was profiled, and TCRdb retains in-frame clones only, with some absent. Of 65,000 to 85,000 clones listed, roughly 90% are singletons. Sequencing was performed on peripheral blood, taken from a patient treated with photon-based radiotherapy. The receptors were gathered from a woman between 35 and 50 years old with cholangiocarcinoma.

This clone has a single count. V usage is TRBV7-2 and J usage is TRBJ1-3; a weak D match, TRBD1 (5 bases). The V end lost 3 bases, the J end lost 2 bases, and 11 bases lay between the germline ends. The germline V gene has CDR1 SGHTA and CDR2 FQGNSA. The CDR3 is made up of 15 amino acids. The CDR3 spells CASSLSQGTGNTIYF. CDR3 DNA sequence: TGTGCCAGCAGCTTGTCCCAGGGCACTGGAAACACCATATATTTT.

The V and J genes are TRBV5-1 and TRBJ1-4; D is uncertain. Germline V lookup: CDR1 SGHRS, CDR2 YFSETQ. Between the trimmed V and J ends, which lost 5 bases and 0 bases, there was a span of 11 bases. This CDR3 region has 15 residues. The CDR3 DNA is TGCGCCAGCAGTTTTTCCCCATCAACTAATGAAAAACTGTTTTTT. Its translation is CASSFSPSTNEKLFF.

The V and J genes are TRBV4-2 and TRBJ2-7; possible D gene TRBD2, 6 bases. Trimming removed 4 bases at V and 5 bases at J, with 12 bases between. Germline V CDR1 and CDR2: LGHNA, YNFKEQ. CDR3 size: 13 residues. Written as DNA, the CDR3 is TGTGCCAGCAGCCGTCCGGGGGTGGACGAGCAGTACTTC. It yields the protein CASSRPGVDEQYF.

The J gene is TRBJ2-5, the V gene TRBV2; 9 positions match TRBD1. Germline CDR1 and CDR2: SNHLY and FYNNEI. V gave up 6 bases and J gave up 1 base; unmatched junction bases: 15. The CDR3 has 18 amino acids. CDR3 sequence (DNA): TGTGCCAGCAGCGCATCCGCGGGGACAGGGCCCTTCCAAGAGACCCAGTACTTC. Its translation is CASSASAGTGPFQETQYF. The whole variable domain, filled in from reference TRBV2 and TRBJ2-5, reads EPEVTQTPSHQVTQMGQEVILRCVPISNHLYFYWYRQILGQKVEFLVSFYNNEISEKSEIFDDQFSVERPDGSNFTLKIRSTKLEDSAMYFCASSASAGTGPFQETQYFGPGTRLLVL.

The gene calls are TRBV27 and TRBJ1-2; the D is unclear. Germline CDR1 and CDR2: MNHEY and SMNVEV (reference sequence). The CDR3 length is 12 residues. Trimming cost V 6 bases and J 8 bases, with 13 bases left between them. Here the CDR3 reads CASRTNFVGYTF. CDR3 in DNA: TGTGCCAGCAGAACAAACTTTGTCGGCTACACCTTC.

The J gene is TRBJ2-5, the V gene TRBV4-1, with no clear D. From germline, CDR1 is MGHRA and CDR2 YSYEKL. Trimming took 0 bases from V and 2 from J, leaving 7 bases between them. The CDR3 runs to 14 residues. The CDR3 spells CASSQDKAQETQYF. Written as DNA, the CDR3 is TGCGCCAGCAGCCAAGATAAAGCTCAAGAGACCCAGTACTTC.